The T cell receptor (beta chain) described here comes from a study of T-cell reconstitution after alpha-beta-depleted transplantation in children. Study-wide results and limits: Newly made T cells mostly supplied T-cell counts and diversity one year after transplant. In some patients, recipient T cells and intrathymic progenitors surviving conditioning explained high day-60 diversity. About two months after transplant, alpha-beta T cells reportedly came from several hundred expanded graft clones.

Construction of the TCRbeta library involved unique molecular identifiers. MiXCR, applied by TCRdb to the PCR reads, yields one record per CDR3 protein. The sample has 900,000 or so distinct CDR3 sequences, around 17% seen once; the top ten hold around 5%. With respect to this clonotype: Its antigen is still unknown.

The germline V and J ends were trimmed by 7 bases and 2 bases, with 18 bases remaining between them. The CDR3 sequence is 16 residues long. This sequence joins TRBV12-3 or TRBV12-4 and TRBJ1-5; D is unclear. The sequence was obtained from a male patient under 18 who had a stem cell transplant for acute lymphoblastic leukemia, so the T cells may come from the graft donor. Sequencing was performed on PBMCs, mostly from graft donor cells, taken 360 days after TCRalphabeta/CD19-depleted stem cell transplant. The CDR3 DNA sequence: TGTGCCAGCATCCTGGAGGGATATGGAGGCAATCAGCCCCAGCATTTT. This translates into CASILEGYGGNQPQHF.